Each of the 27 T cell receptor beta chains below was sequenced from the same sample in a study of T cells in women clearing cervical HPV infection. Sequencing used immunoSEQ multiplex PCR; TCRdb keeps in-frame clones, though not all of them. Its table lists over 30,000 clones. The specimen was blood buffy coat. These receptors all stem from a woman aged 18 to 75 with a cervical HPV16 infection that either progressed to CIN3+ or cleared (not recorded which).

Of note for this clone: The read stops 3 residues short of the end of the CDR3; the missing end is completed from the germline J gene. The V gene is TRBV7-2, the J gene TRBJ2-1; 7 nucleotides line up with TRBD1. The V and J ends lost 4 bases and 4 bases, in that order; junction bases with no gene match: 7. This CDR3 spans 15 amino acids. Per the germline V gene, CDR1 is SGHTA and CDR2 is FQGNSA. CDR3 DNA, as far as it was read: TGTGCCAGCAGCTCCTCCGGGACAGCGTACAATGAG. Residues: CASSSSGTAYNE. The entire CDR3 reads CASSSSGTAYNEQFF.

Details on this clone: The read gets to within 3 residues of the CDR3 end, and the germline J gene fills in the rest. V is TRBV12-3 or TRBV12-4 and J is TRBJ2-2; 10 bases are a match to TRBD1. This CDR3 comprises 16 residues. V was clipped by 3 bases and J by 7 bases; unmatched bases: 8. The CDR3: CASSFTSTGGSGELFF. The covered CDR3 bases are TGTGCCAGCAGTTTCACCTCGACAGGGGGCAGCGGGGAG.

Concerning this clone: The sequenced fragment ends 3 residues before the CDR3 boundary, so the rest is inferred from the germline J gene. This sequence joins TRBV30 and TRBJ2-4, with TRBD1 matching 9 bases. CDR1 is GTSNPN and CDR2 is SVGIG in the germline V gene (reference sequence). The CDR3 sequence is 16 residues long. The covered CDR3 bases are TGTGCCTGGAGTTTCTCTCCGGGACAGGGTACGGTTGGT. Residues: CAWSFSPGQGTVG. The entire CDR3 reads CAWSFSPGQGTVGQYF.

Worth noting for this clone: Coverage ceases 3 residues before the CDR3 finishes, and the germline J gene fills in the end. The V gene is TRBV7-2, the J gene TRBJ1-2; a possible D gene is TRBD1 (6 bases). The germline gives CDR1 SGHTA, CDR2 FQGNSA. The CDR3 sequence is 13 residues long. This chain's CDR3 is CASSLGGGSDYTF. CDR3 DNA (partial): TGTGCCAGCAGCTTAGGAGGGGGTAGCGAC.

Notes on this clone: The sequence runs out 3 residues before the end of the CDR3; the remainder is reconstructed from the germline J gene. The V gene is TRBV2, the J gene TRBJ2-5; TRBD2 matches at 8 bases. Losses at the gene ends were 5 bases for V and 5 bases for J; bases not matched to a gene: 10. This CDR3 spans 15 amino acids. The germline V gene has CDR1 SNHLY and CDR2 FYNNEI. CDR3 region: CASSNLVGGGETQYF. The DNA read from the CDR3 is TGTGCCAGCAGTAACCTTGTGGGCGGGGGGGAGACC.

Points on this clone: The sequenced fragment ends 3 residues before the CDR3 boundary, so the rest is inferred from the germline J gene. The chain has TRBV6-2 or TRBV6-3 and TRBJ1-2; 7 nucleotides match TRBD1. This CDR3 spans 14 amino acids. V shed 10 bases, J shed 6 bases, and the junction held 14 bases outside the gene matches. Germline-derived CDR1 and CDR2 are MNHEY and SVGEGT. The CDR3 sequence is CATRREGAIDGYTF. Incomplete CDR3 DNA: TGTGCCACCAGAAGGGAGGGGGCTATCGATGGC.

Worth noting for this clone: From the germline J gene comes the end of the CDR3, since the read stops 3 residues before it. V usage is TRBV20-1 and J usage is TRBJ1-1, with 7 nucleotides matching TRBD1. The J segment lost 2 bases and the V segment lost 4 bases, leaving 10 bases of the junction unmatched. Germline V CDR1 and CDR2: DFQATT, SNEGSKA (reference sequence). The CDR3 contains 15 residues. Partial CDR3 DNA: TGCAGTGCTAAAGAGGGACAGCATCCTAACACTGAA. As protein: CSAKEGQHPNTE. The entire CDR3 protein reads CSAKEGQHPNTEAFF.

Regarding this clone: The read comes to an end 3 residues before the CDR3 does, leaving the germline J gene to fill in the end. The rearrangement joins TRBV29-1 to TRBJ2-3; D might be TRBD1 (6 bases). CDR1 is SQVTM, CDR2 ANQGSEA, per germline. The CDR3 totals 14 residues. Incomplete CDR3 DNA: TGCAGCGTTGAAGAGGGGGCCTTTTTGGAGACG. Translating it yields CSVEEGAFLET. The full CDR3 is CSVEEGAFLETQYF.

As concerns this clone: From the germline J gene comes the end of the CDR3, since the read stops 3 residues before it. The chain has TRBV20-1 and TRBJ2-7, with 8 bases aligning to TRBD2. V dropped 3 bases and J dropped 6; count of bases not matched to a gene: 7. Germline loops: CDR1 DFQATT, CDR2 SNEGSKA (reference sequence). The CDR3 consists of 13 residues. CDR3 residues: CSASGGGSREQYF. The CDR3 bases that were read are TGCAGTGCTAGCGGGGGGGGCTCTCGCGAG.

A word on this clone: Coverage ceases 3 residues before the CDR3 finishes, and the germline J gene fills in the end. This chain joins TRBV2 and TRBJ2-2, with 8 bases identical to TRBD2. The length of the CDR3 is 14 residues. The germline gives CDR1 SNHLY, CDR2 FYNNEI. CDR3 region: CAGIPPGGANVLFF. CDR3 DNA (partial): TGTGCCGGTATCCCTCCCGGGGGGGCCAACGTG.

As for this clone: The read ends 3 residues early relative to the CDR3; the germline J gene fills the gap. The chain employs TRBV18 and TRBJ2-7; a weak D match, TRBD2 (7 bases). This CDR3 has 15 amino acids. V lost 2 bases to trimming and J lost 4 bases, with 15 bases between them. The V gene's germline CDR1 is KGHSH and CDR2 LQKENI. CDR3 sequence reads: CASSPDGRGAYEQYF. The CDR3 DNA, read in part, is TGTGCCAGCTCACCAGATGGACGGGGGGCTTACGAG.

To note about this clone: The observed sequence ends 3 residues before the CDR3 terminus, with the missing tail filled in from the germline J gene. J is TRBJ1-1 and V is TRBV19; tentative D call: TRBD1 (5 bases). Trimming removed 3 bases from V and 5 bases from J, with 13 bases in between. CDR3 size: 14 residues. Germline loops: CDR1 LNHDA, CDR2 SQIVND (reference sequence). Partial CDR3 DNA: TGTGCCAGTAGTATGGCAGGGCTGGTGACTGAA. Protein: CASSMAGLVTE. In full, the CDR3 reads CASSMAGLVTEAFF.

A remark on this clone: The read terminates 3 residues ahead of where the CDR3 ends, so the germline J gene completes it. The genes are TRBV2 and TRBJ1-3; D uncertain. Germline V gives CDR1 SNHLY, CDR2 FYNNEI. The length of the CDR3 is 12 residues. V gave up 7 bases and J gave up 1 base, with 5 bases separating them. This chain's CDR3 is CASMASGNTIYF. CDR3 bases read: TGTGCCAGCATGGCTTCTGGAAACACC.

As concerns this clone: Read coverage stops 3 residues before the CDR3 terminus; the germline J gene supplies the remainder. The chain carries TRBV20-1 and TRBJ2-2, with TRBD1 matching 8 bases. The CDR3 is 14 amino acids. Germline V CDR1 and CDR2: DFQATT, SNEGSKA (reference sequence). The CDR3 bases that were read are TGCAGTGCCCTGGGACAGGAAAGGGGTGAAAAG. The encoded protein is CSALGQERGEK. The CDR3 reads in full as CSALGQERGEKLFF.

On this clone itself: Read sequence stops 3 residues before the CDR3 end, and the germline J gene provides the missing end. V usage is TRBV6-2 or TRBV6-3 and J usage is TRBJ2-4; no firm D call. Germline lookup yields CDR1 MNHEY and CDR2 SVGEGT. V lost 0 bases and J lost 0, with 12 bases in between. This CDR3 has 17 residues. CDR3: CASSYSRYYAAKNIQYF. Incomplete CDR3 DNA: TGTGCCAGCAGTTACTCTCGCTACTATGCAGCCAAAAACATT.

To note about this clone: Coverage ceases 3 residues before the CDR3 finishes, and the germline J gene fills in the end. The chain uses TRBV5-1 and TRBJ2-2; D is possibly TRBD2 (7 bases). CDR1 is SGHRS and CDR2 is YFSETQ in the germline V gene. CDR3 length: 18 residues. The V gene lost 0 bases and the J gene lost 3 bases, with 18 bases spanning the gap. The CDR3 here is CASSLATSEGVYTGELFF. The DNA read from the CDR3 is TGCGCCAGCAGCTTGGCTACTAGCGAGGGGGTCTACACCGGGGAG.

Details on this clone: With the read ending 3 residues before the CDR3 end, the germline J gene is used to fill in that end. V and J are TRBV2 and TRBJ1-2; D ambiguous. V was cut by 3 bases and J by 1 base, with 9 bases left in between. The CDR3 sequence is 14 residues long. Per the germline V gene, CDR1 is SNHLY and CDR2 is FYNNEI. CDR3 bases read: TGTGCCAGCAGTGAGATCAGGCTTAACTATGGC. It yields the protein CASSEIRLNYG. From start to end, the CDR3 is CASSEIRLNYGYTF.

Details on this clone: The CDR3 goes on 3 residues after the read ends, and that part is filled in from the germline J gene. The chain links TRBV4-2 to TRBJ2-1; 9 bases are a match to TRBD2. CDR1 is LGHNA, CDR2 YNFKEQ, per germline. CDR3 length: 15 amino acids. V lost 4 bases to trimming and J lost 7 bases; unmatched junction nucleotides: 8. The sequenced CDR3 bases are TGTGCCAGCAGCCCCTTTAGCGGGGGATCTAATGAG. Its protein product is CASSPFSGGSNE. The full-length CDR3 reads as CASSPFSGGSNEQFF.

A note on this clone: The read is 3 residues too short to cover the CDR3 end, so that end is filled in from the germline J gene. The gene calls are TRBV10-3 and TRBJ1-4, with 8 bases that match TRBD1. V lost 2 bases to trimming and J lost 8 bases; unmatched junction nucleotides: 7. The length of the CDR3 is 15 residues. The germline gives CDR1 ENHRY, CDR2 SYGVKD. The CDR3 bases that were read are TGTGCCATCAGTGAGCCGGACAGGGCACGGGAAAAA. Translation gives CAISEPDRAREK. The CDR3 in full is CAISEPDRAREKLFF.

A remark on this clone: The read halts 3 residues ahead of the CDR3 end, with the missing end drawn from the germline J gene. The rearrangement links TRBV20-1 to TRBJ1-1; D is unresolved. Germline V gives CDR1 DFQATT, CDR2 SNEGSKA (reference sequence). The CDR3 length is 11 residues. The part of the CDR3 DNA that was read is TGCAGTGCTAGGTCGACTACCGAA. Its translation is CSARSTTE. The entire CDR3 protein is CSARSTTEAFF.

The CDR3 DNA, read in part, is TGCAGTGCTAGACCAGGGGGAGTCACTGAA. It encodes CSARPGGVTE. The full CDR3 reads CSARPGGVTEAFF. V and J are TRBV20-1 and TRBJ1-1; 7 bases are a match to TRBD1. The CDR3 end falls 3 residues outside the read, so it is completed with the germline J gene. V lost 2 bases to trimming and J lost 4 bases; unmatched junction nucleotides: 4. Germline loops: CDR1 DFQATT, CDR2 SNEGSKA (reference sequence). CDR3 length equals 13 residues.

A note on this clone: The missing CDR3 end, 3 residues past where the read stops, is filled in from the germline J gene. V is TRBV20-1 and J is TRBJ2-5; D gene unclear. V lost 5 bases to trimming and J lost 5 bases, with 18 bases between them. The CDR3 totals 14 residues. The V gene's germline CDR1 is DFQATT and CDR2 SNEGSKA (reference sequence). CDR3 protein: CSALPSGPVETQYF. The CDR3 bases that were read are TGCAGTGCTCTGCCCTCGGGTCCGGTGGAGACC.

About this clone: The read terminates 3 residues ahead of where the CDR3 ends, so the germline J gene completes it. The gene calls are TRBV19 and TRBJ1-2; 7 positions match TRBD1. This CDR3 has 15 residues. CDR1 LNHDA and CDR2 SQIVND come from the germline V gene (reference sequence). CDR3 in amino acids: CASSIVAGGGQPYTF. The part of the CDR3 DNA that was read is TGTGCCAGTAGTATAGTTGCAGGGGGAGGTCAGCCC.

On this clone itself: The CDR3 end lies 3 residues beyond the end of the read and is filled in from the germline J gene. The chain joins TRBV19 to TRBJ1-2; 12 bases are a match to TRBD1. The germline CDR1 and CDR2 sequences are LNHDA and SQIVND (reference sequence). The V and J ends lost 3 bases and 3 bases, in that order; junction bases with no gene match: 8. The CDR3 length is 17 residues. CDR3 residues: CASSIMGQGAPYYGYTF. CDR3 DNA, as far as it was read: TGTGCCAGTAGTATCATGGGACAGGGGGCTCCTTACTATGGC.

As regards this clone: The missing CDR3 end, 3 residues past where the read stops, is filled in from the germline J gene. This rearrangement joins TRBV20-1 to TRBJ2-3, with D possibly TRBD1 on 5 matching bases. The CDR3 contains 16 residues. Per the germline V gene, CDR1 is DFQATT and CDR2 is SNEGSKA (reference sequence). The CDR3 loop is CSASVPAGRAQETQYF. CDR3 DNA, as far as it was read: TGCAGTGCTAGTGTCCCGGCCGGCAGGGCCCAAGAGACG.

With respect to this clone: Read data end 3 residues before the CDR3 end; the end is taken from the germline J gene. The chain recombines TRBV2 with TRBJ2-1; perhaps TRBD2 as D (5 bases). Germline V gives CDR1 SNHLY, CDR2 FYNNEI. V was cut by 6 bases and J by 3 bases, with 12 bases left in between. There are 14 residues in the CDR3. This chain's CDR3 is CASRGGLSYNEQFF. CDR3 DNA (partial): TGTGCCAGCAGGGGTGGACTGAGCTACAATGAG.

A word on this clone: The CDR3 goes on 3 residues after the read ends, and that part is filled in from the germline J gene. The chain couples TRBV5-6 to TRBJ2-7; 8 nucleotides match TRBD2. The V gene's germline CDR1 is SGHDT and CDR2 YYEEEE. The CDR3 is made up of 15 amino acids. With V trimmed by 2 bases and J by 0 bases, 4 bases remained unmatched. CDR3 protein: CASSLAGVSSYEQYF. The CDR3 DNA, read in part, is TGTGCCAGCAGCTTAGCGGGGGTTAGCTCCTACGAG.